The entry that follows covers one TCR beta chain sequence. What it recognizes is unknown. The germline V and J ends were trimmed by 5 bases and 0 bases, with 8 bases remaining between them. CDR1 and CDR2 from the germline V gene are SGHTA and FQGTGA. This CDR3 contains 15 residues. The protocol was immunoSEQ multiplex PCR, while the TCRdb copy is restricted to in-frame clones and leaves out a portion. The sample holds approximately 58,000 clones, roughly 90% seen once. Blood sampling was done at baseline, cycle 4 day 1, and cycle 7 day 1. These data originate in a study of OX40 agonist ivuxolimab in advanced cancers. Study-level background: Dose-escalation patients suffered from hepatocellular carcinoma, melanoma, renal cell or head and neck cancer. At under 85% male, the cohort had a mean age of around 56 years, ranging from about 23 to 79.

Study-wide findings and caveats: Clonal expansion from baseline to week 6 occurred in both CD4+ and CD8+ T cells.

The source was CD4+ or CD8+ T cells sorted from blood, collected in a trial of the OX40 agonist ivuxolimab. The source is an adult with an advanced solid tumor such as melanoma, head and neck, liver or kidney cancer. The rearrangement uses TRBV7-3 and TRBJ2-6; D not resolved. The CDR3 nucleotides are TGTGCCAGCAGCCCACACTACTCTGGGGCCAACGTCCTGACTTTC. Translated, it gives CASSPHYSGANVLTF.